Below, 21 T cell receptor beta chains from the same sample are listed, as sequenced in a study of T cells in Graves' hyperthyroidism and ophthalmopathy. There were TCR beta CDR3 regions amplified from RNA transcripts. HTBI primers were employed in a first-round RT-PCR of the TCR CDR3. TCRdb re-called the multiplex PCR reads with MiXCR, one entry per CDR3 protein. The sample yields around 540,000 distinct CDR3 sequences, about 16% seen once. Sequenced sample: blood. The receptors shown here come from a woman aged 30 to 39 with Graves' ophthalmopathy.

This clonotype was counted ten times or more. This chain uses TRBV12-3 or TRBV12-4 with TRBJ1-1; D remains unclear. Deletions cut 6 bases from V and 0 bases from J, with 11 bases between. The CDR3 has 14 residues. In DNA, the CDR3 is TGTGCCAGCAGGCCCGACCTAATGAACACTGAAGCTTTCTTT. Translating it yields CASRPDLMNTEAFF.

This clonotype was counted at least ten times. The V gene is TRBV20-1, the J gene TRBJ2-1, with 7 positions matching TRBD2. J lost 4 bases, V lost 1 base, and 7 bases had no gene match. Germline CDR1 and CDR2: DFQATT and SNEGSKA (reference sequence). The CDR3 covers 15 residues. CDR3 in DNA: TGCAGTGCTAGAGTGGTTCCTAGCGGTTACAATGAGCAGTTCTTC. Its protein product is CSARVVPSGYNEQFF.

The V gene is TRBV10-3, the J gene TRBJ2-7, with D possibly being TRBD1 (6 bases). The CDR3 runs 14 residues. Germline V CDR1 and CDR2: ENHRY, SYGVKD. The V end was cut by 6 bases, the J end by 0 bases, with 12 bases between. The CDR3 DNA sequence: TGTGCCATCAGGTCCCAGGGGTCCTCCTACGAGCAGTACTTC. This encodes CAIRSQGSSYEQYF.

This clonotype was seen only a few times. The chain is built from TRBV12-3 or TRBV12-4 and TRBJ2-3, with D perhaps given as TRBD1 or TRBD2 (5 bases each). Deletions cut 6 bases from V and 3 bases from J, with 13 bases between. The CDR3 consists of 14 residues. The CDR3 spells CASSPGTTTDTQYF. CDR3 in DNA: TGTGCCAGCAGCCCCGGGACCACGACAGATACGCAGTATTTT.

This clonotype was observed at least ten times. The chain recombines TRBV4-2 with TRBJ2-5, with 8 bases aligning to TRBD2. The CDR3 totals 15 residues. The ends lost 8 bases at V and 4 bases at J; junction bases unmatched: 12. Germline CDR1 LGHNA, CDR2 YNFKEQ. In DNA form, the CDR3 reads TGTGCCAGCCTCGGCCCCAGCGGGAGACGAGAGACCCAGTACTTC. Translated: CASLGPSGRRETQYF.

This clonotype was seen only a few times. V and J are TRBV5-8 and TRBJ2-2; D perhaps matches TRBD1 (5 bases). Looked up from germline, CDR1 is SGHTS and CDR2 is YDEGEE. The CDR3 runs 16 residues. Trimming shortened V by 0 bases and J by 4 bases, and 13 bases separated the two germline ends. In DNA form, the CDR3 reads TGTGCCAGCAGCTTGGCGCCCGGACACCCCACCGGGGAGCTGTTTTTT. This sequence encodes CASSLAPGHPTGELFF.

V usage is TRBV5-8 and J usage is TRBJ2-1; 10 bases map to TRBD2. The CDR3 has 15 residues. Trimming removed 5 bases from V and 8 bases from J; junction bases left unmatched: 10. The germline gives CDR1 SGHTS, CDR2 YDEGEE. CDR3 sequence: CASRSAGLASDEQFF. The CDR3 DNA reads TGTGCCAGCAGAAGTGCGGGACTAGCGAGCGATGAGCAGTTCTTC.

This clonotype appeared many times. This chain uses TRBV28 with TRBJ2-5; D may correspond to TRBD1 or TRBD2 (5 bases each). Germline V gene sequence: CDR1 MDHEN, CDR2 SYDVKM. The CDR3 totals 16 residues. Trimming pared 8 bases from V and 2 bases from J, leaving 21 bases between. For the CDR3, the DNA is TGTGCCAGCCGCCACCCATTCGGGGCCTGGCAAGAGACCCAGTACTTC. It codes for CASRHPFGAWQETQYF.

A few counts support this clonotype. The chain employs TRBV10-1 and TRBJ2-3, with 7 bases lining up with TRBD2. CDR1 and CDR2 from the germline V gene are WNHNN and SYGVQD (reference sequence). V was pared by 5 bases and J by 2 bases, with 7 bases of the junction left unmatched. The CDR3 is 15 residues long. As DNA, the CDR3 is TGCGCCAGCAGTCAAACTAGCGATAACACAGATACGCAGTATTTT. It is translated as CASSQTSDNTDTQYF.

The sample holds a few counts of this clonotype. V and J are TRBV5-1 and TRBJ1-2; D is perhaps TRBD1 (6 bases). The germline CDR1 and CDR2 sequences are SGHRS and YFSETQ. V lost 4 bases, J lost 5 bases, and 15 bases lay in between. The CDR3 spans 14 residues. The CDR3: CASSLRAGEYGYTF. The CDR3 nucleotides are TGCGCCAGCAGCCTGAGGGCAGGGGAATATGGCTACACCTTC.

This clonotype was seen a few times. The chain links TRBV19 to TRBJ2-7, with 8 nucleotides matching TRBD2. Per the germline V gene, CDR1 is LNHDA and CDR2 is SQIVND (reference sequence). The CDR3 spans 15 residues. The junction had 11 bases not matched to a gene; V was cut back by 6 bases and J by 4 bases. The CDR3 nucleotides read TGTGCCAGTAGCCCAACGGGACTAGTCGGGTACGAGCAGTACTTC. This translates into CASSPTGLVGYEQYF.

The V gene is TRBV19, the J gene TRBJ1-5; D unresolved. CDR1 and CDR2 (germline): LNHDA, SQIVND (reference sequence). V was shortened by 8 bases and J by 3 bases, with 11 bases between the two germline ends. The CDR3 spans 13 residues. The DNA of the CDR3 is TGTGCCAGTCTTGACAACCACAATCAGCCCCAGCATTTT. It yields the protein CASLDNHNQPQHF.

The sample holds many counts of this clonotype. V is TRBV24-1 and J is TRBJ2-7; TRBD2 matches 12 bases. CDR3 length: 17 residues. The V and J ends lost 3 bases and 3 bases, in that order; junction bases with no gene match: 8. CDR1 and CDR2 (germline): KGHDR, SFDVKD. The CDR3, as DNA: TGTGCCACCAGTGATCCTCGGACTAGCGGGATTTTCTACGAGCAGTACTTC. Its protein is CATSDPRTSGIFYEQYF.

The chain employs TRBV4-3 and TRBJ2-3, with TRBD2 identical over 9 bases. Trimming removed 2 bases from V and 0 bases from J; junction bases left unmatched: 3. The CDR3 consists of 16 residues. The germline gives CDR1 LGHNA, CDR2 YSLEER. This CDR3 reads CASSQYTSGSTDTQYF. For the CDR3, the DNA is TGCGCCAGCAGCCAATATACTAGCGGGAGCACAGATACGCAGTATTTT.

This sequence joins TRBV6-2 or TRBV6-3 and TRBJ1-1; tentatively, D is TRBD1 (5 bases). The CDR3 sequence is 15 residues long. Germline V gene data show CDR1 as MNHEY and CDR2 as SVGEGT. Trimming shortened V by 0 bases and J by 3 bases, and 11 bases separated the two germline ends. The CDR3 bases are TGTGCCAGCAGTTACTCCTACCGAGGGGACACTGAAGCTTTCTTT. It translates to CASSYSYRGDTEAFF.

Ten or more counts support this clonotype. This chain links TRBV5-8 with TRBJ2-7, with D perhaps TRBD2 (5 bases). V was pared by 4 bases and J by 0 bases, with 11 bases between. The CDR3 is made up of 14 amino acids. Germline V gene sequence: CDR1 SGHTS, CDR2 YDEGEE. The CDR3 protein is CASSHDYSSYEQYF. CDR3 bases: TGTGCCAGCAGCCACGACTATAGCTCCTACGAGCAGTACTTC.

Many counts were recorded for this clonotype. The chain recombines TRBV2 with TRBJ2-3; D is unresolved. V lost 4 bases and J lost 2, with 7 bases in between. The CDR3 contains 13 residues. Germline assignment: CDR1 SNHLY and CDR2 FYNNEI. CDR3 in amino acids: CASSVAVTDTQYF. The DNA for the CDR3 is TGTGCCAGCAGTGTGGCTGTCACAGATACGCAGTATTTT.

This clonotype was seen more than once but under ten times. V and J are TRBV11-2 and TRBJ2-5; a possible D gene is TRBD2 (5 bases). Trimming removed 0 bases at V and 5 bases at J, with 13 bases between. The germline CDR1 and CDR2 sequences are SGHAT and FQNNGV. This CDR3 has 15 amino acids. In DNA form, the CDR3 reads TGTGCCAGCAGCTTAGAGCTCGGGGAATGGGAGACCCAGTACTTC. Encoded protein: CASSLELGEWETQYF.

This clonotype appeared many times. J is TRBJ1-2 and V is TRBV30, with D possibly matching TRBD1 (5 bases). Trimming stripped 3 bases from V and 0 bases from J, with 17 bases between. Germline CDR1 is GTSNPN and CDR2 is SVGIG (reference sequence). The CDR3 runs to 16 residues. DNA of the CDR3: TGTGCCTGGAGCGCGACGACAGCCCGAGCTAACTATGGCTACACCTTC. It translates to CAWSATTARANYGYTF.

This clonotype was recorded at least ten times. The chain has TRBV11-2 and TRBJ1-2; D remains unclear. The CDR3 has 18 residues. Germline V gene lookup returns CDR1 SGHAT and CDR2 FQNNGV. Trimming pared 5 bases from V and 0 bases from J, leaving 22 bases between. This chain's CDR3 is CASSQGPSRYTPNYGYTF. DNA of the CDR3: TGTGCCAGCAGCCAAGGACCGTCGCGGTACACTCCTAACTATGGCTACACCTTC.

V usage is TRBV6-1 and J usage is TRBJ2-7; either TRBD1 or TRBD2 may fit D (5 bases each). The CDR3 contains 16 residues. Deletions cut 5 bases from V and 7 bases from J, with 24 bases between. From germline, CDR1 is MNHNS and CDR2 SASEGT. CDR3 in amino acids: CASSPTGTRFSHEQYF. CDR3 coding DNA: TGTGCCAGCAGTCCCACCGGGACCCGATTCTCCCATGAGCAGTACTTC.